These 12 T cell receptor beta chains came from one sample sequenced in a study of beta chain features in type 1 diabetes. The study reverse transcribed the entire isolated RNA, so it sequenced expressed TCRB transcripts. Produced via immunoSEQ multiplex PCR; TCRdb's table is partial and in-frame only. The sample has about 620,000 clones, roughly 15% seen once. Sequenced sample: naive CD4+ T cells from blood. These TCRs come from a man between 18 and 35 years old in good health.

This clone was detected a few times. V usage is TRBV10-3 and J usage is TRBJ1-4; TRBD1 agrees at 9 bases. Per germline, CDR1 ENHRY and CDR2 SYGVKD. The CDR3 totals 12 residues. J gave up 8 bases and V 6 bases, and 1 base lay outside the gene matches. The CDR3 region has the DNA TGTGCCATCAGGGGGACAGGGGAAAAACTGTTTTTT. This sequence encodes CAIRGTGEKLFF.

J is TRBJ1-2 and V is TRBV7-2; possible D gene TRBD1, 5 bases. The length of the CDR3 is 15 residues. Per the germline V gene, CDR1 is SGHTA and CDR2 is FQGNSA. The V gene lost 4 bases and the J gene lost 5 bases, with 17 bases spanning the gap. The CDR3: CASSSGNLGVYGYTF. The CDR3, as DNA: TGTGCCAGCAGCTCAGGGAACCTCGGGGTATATGGCTACACCTTC.

This clone was seen a handful of times. The V and J genes are TRBV5-1 and TRBJ2-3; 8 bases match TRBD1. The junction had 7 bases not matched to a gene; V was cut back by 4 bases and J by 3 bases. This CDR3 is 15 amino acids long. Germline CDR1 reads SGHRS; CDR2 reads YFSETQ. The CDR3: CASSVTGVSTDTQYF. The CDR3 nucleotides read TGCGCCAGCAGCGTGACAGGGGTCTCAACAGATACGCAGTATTTT.

V gene TRBV6-6 combines with J gene TRBJ1-2; unclear D gene. This CDR3 spans 13 amino acids. Per the germline V gene, CDR1 is MNHNY and CDR2 is SVGAGI (reference sequence). V dropped 5 bases and J dropped 9 bases, with 16 bases sitting between them. The CDR3 here is CASSPPGPPSYTF. The CDR3 DNA follows: TGTGCCAGCAGTCCTCCCGGGCCTCCGAGCTACACCTTC.

This clone was counted a few times. The chain combines TRBV5-4 with TRBJ2-5; TRBD1 might be the D (6 bases). Trimming cost V 0 bases and J 1 base, with 19 bases left between them. Germline CDR1 is SGHNT and CDR2 is YYREEE (reference sequence). The CDR3 extends over 18 amino acids. CDR3 in amino acids: CASSLAGTQTRSQETQYF. Here the CDR3 DNA reads TGTGCCAGCAGCTTGGCCGGGACACAAACCCGCTCCCAAGAGACCCAGTACTTC.

In this sample, this clone turned up a few times. The chain carries TRBV5-1 and TRBJ2-3; 9 bases are a match to TRBD2. Germline CDR1 reads SGHRS; CDR2 reads YFSETQ. This CDR3 spans 16 amino acids. V was clipped by 4 bases and J by 2 bases; unmatched bases: 8. For the CDR3, the DNA is TGCGCCAGCAGCCCGCCGACTAGCGGATACACAGATACGCAGTATTTT. Protein product: CASSPPTSGYTDTQYF.

This clone was seen more than once but under ten times. The V gene is TRBV19, the J gene TRBJ2-1; TRBD2 matches at 7 bases. Germline trimming cut 7 bases from V and 3 bases from J; bases unmatched to any gene: 12. Germline values: CDR1 LNHDA, CDR2 SQIVND (reference sequence). The CDR3 has 16 residues. CDR3 in DNA: TGTGCCAGTACCAGCGGTCCTAGCGGCCACTACAATGAGCAGTTCTTC. Residues: CASTSGPSGHYNEQFF.

This clone has just a few counts. V and J are TRBV29-1 and TRBJ1-4; D is possibly TRBD1 (5 bases). CDR3 length equals 13 residues. V shed 7 bases and J shed 0 bases, with 9 bases lying between them. Germline V gene lookup returns CDR1 SQVTM and CDR2 ANQGSEA. DNA for the CDR3: TGCAGCGCTGCGGGGGCAACTAATGAAAAACTGTTTTTT. Its translation: CSAAGATNEKLFF.

The V call is TRBV28, the J call TRBJ2-7; D is perhaps TRBD1 (6 bases). Trimming took 2 bases from V and 7 from J, leaving 21 bases between them. Germline CDR1 MDHEN, CDR2 SYDVKM. This CDR3 comprises 16 residues. For the CDR3, the DNA is TGTGCCAGCAGTTTAGGTACAGGGTCCCTACGGGTGGAGCAGTACTTC. Its protein is CASSLGTGSLRVEQYF.

This clone has just a few counts. This chain connects TRBV18 to TRBJ2-3; D is unclear. The CDR3 extends over 16 amino acids. The V gene's germline CDR1 is KGHSH and CDR2 LQKENI. The ends were cut back, 3 bases at V and 4 bases at J, with 17 bases in the middle. CDR3 sequence: CASSPFRVVNADTQYF. The CDR3 DNA follows: TGTGCCAGCTCACCCTTTCGGGTAGTAAACGCAGATACGCAGTATTTT.

The sample holds a few counts of this clone. The rearrangement joins TRBV28 to TRBJ2-4; possibly TRBD1 for D (6 bases). This CDR3 has 15 residues. V dropped 6 bases and J dropped 6 bases, with 18 bases sitting between them. The germline CDR1 and CDR2 sequences are MDHEN and SYDVKM. This CDR3 reads CASSLGQIDANIQYF. The DNA of the CDR3 is TGTGCCAGCAGCCTCGGACAGATCGACGCAAACATTCAGTACTTC.

This clone appeared many times. The chain couples TRBV10-3 to TRBJ2-1; 11 nucleotides line up with TRBD2. Unmatched junction bases numbered 4, after V lost 7 bases and J lost 8 bases. The CDR3 extends over 13 amino acids. The V gene's germline CDR1 is ENHRY and CDR2 SYGVKD. The CDR3 protein is CAIKLAGVHEQFF. The CDR3, as DNA: TGTGCCATCAAACTAGCGGGAGTACATGAGCAGTTCTTC.